What follows are 17 T cell receptor beta chains derived from one specimen sequenced in a study of T cells after yellow fever vaccination. TCRdb fed the 5' RACE reads into MiXCR, producing one record per CDR3 protein. The sample records about 160,000 distinct CDR3 sequences, approximately 6.7% being singletons. Material: CD4+ T cells sorted from PBMCs, obtained 5 to 6 days after the first yellow fever vaccination. The receptors shown here come from a man between 18 and 35 years old who received the YFV17D yellow fever vaccine.

The J gene is TRBJ1-2, the V gene TRBV6-1; tentative D call: TRBD1 (5 bases). This CDR3 comprises 16 residues. Germline-derived CDR1 and CDR2 are MNHNS and SASEGT. Between the trimmed V and J ends, which lost 0 bases and 0 bases, there was a span of 11 bases. CDR3: CASSEAGAVPNYGYTF. The CDR3 DNA reads as TGTGCCAGCAGTGAAGCCGGGGCGGTACCTAACTATGGCTACACCTTC.

This clonotype occurred many times. The chain is built from TRBV10-3 and TRBJ1-4, with 8 bases matching TRBD1. Losses at the gene ends were 6 bases for V and 5 bases for J; bases not matched to a gene: 5. Germline assignment: CDR1 ENHRY and CDR2 SYGVKD. There are 14 residues in the CDR3. In DNA, the CDR3 is TGTGCCATCAGACCGGGACAGGACAATGAAAAACTGTTTTTT. It is translated as CAIRPGQDNEKLFF.

The chain joins TRBV12-3 or TRBV12-4 to TRBJ1-1, with D maybe TRBD1 (5 bases). With 6 bases removed from V and 2 bases from J, the gap between germline ends came to 22 bases. CDR3 size: 17 residues. Written as DNA, the CDR3 is TGTGCCAGCAGCTACCGCAGGGTAGCGGCGGCAAACACTGAAGCTTTCTTT. Translated: CASSYRRVAAANTEAFF.

The chain uses TRBV6-2 or TRBV6-3 and TRBJ1-1; D is undetermined. The V gene's germline CDR1 is MNHEY and CDR2 SVGEGT. The CDR3 consists of 15 residues. Trimming pared 2 bases from V and 1 base from J, leaving 11 bases between. CDR3 DNA: TGTGCCAGCAGTTACAACCTCCTCCAGAACACTGAAGCTTTCTTT. It yields the protein CASSYNLLQNTEAFF.

This clonotype was counted a single time. Just one base apart from a much larger clone, this may be a read error. This rearrangement joins TRBV5-4 to TRBJ2-1; TRBD1 might be the D (6 bases). The CDR3 is made up of 14 amino acids. V was clipped by 6 bases and J by 9 bases, with 19 bases between them. Germline lookup yields CDR1 SGHNT and CDR2 YYREEE (reference sequence). The CDR3 here is CASIFVQGKGEQFF. As DNA, the CDR3 is TGTGCCAGCATCTTTGTGCAGGGGAAGGGTGAGCAGTTCTTC.

This clonotype was seen only a few times. This sequence joins TRBV28 and TRBJ2-5; TRBD1 aligns across 7 bases. The length of the CDR3 is 15 residues. CDR1 is MDHEN, CDR2 SYDVKM, per germline. V lost 5 bases, J lost 3 bases, and 9 bases stayed unmatched. The CDR3 region has the DNA TGTGCCAGCAGTACGAACAGGGGATCTAAAGAGACCCAGTACTTC. Translating it yields CASSTNRGSKETQYF.

The CDR3 reads CASSIAYRAEAFF. The CDR3, as DNA: TGTGCCAGCAGCATTGCCTATCGGGCTGAAGCTTTCTTT. This chain links TRBV11-2 with TRBJ1-1; D not resolved. CDR3 length equals 13 residues. V was trimmed by 5 bases and J by 6 bases, leaving 13 bases between them. The V gene's germline CDR1 is SGHAT and CDR2 FQNNGV.

This clonotype was seen many times. The chain couples TRBV4-3 to TRBJ2-1; D is uncertain. Germline CDR1 reads LGHNA; CDR2 reads YSLEER. V was clipped by 2 bases and J by 5 bases, with 7 bases between them. This CDR3 is built from 13 residues. CDR3 nucleotide sequence: TGCGCCAGCAGCCAACTGTCCCACAATGAGCAGTTCTTC. Amino acids: CASSQLSHNEQFF.

This clonotype has just a few counts. V and J are TRBV5-8 and TRBJ2-7, with D uncertain. Trimming pared 5 bases from V and 3 bases from J, leaving 9 bases between. The germline CDR1 and CDR2 sequences are SGHTS and YDEGEE. The CDR3 has 12 amino acids. The CDR3 DNA is TGTGCCAGCAGTTTAGACAACTACGAGCAGTACTTC. Its translation: CASSLDNYEQYF.

The V and J genes are TRBV29-1 and TRBJ1-5; possible D gene TRBD1, 6 bases. Germline V CDR1 and CDR2: SQVTM, ANQGSEA. The CDR3 is 14 residues long. The V end was cut by 4 bases, the J end by 4 bases, with 14 bases between. CDR3 nucleotides: TGCAGCGTTGCGTTCGGAGGGGGGAATCAGCCCCAGCATTTT. Translated, it gives CSVAFGGGNQPQHF.

Ten or more counts support this clonotype. The genes are TRBV5-1 and TRBJ2-3; TRBD2 might be the D (6 bases). Trimming took 4 bases from V and 0 from J, leaving 9 bases between them. The CDR3 extends over 14 amino acids. The germline V gene has CDR1 SGHRS and CDR2 YFSETQ. The CDR3 nucleotides read TGCGCCAGCAGCCTGGCGGGGAGCACAGATACGCAGTATTTT. Residues: CASSLAGSTDTQYF.

This clonotype was observed many times. J is TRBJ2-3 and V is TRBV5-4; TRBD2 might be the D (6 bases). Germline V gene sequence: CDR1 SGHNT, CDR2 YYREEE (reference sequence). The CDR3 has 14 residues. V was cut by 3 bases and J by 1 base, with 9 bases left in between. CDR3 region: CASSWDFGTDTQYF. The CDR3 DNA reads TGTGCCAGCAGCTGGGACTTTGGCACAGATACGCAGTATTTT.

In its sample, this clonotype was seen a few times. This chain connects TRBV5-1 to TRBJ2-3; D gene unclear. The CDR3 has 15 amino acids. The germline CDR1 and CDR2 sequences are SGHRS and YFSETQ. V lost 5 bases and J 5 bases, leaving 18 bases between the germline ends. The CDR3 region has the DNA TGCGCCAGCAGACCTAACCCAGGCGCTAGAGATACGCAGTATTTT. Translation gives CASRPNPGARDTQYF.

The chain links TRBV5-1 to TRBJ1-2; 10 bases agree with TRBD1. The CDR3 extends over 16 amino acids. The trim removed 6 bases at V and 4 bases at J, leaving 12 bases unmatched. Germline V lookup: CDR1 SGHRS, CDR2 YFSETQ. The CDR3 loop reads CASTSTPGQGPYGYTF. Written as DNA, the CDR3 is TGCGCCAGCACCTCAACTCCGGGACAGGGGCCCTATGGCTACACCTTC.

This clonotype was detected many times. The rearrangement joins TRBV5-1 to TRBJ2-7; 7 bases align to TRBD1. The CDR3 has 12 amino acids. The germline CDR1 and CDR2 sequences are SGHRS and YFSETQ. J lost 2 bases, V lost 4 bases, and 0 bases had no gene match. As DNA, the CDR3 is TGCGCCAGCAGCGACAGGGCCTACGAGCAGTACTTC. Translation: CASSDRAYEQYF.

This clonotype showed up just a few times. The rearrangement links TRBV5-6 to TRBJ2-7; D gene unclear. The CDR3 has 13 residues. CDR1 SGHDT and CDR2 YYEEEE come from the germline V gene. The V end was cut by 3 bases, the J end by 3 bases, with 10 bases between. The CDR3 spells CASSSGRNYEQYV. The CDR3 nucleotides are TGTGCCAGCAGCTCCGGACGGAACTACGAGCAGTACGTC.

This clonotype has only a few counts. The chain combines TRBV4-3 with TRBJ2-1; TRBD2 is a possible D gene (5 bases). Germline lookup yields CDR1 LGHNA and CDR2 YSLEER. This CDR3 is built from 17 residues. V was shortened by 0 bases and J by 6 bases, with 18 bases between the two germline ends. CDR3 amino acids: CASSQDTPLGGFNEQFF. CDR3 DNA sequence: TGCGCCAGCAGCCAAGATACCCCGCTAGGAGGATTCAATGAGCAGTTCTTC.